This T cell receptor beta chain was observed in a study of blood T cell repertoires in COVID-19. Study-wide context: Acute and convalescent COVID-19 samples came from the United States, Italy and Spain. The analysed material was cDNA or gDNA that came from T cells, B-cell-depleted T cells, or PBMCs.

Original data processing: Amplification from reference gene primers served as the basis for estimated nucleated cell counts. Clones were sequenced by immunoSEQ multiplex PCR, and TCRdb holds only the in-frame ones, with some missing. Clone size and V and J calls were adopted from that table, with D and trimming inferred from the DNA. The table includes about 230,000 clones, approximately 88% detected once. Trimming cost V 2 bases and J 0 bases; bases outside gene matches: 3. CDR1 MNHEY and CDR2 SVGAGI come from the germline V gene. The CDR3 consists of 15 residues. Sequencing was carried out using peripheral blood. This clonotype was sampled from a man in his forties with acute or convalescent COVID-19. V is TRBV6-5 and J is TRBJ1-1; 7 bases align to TRBD1. CDR3 nucleotide sequence: TGTGCCAGCAGTTACGGGACAGAATTGAACACTGAAGCTTTCTTT. This gives the protein CASSYGTELNTEAFF.